The 6 T cell receptor beta chains given below trace back to one sample, sequenced in a study of metastatic and nonmetastatic thyroid tumors. Patients underwent thyroid surgery, and none had received any treatment before it. TCRdb used MiXCR to call clones anew from the PCR reads. This table has tens of thousands of clones, more than 20% appearing once. Input material: adjacent normal tissue. The receptors stem from a female donor with papillary thyroid cancer or a benign thyroid nodule (not recorded which). Some clones in this sample may be carry-over from other donors' samples.

The table lists this clone with many counts. The chain joins TRBV7-8 to TRBJ2-2, with 10 bases that match TRBD2. Looked up from germline, CDR1 is SGHVS and CDR2 is FQNEAQ. This CDR3 comprises 15 residues. Trimming cost V 7 bases and J 7 bases; bases outside gene matches: 9. The CDR3 DNA reads TGTGCCAGCACCTTTCTAGCGGGAGAGGACGGGGAGCTGTTTTTT. Translated, it gives CASTFLAGEDGELFF.

This clone was counted many times. V and J are TRBV7-9 and TRBJ2-7; 8 nucleotides align to TRBD1. The CDR3 consists of 15 residues. J lost 6 bases, V lost 6 bases, and 13 bases had no gene match. Germline-derived CDR1 and CDR2 are SEHNR and FQNEAQ (reference sequence). The CDR3 loop reads CASRWGRDRQGEQYF. The DNA for the CDR3 is TGTGCCAGCAGATGGGGCCGGGACAGGCAAGGCGAGCAGTACTTC. The entire variable domain, with the rest obtained from reference TRBV7-9 and TRBJ2-7, is as follows: DTGVSQNPRHKITKRGQNVTFRCDPISEHNRLYWYRQTLGQGPEFLTYFQNEAQLEKSRLLSDRFSAERPKGSFSTLEIQRTEQGDSAMYLCASRWGRDRQGEQYFGPGTRLTVT.

Sample share makes this clone medium-sized. The rearrangement joins TRBV6-1 to TRBJ2-7, with D perhaps matching TRBD2 (5 bases). V was trimmed by 3 bases and J by 2 bases, leaving 11 bases between them. The germline V gene has CDR1 MNHNS and CDR2 SASEGT. The CDR3 covers 14 residues. CDR3 DNA sequence: TGTGCCAGCAGTGAGGTGGCCGGGGCCTACGAGCAGTACTTC. Its protein product is CASSEVAGAYEQYF.

By sample fraction, this clone is medium-sized (0.01 to 0.1%). The chain has TRBV24-1 and TRBJ2-3; D is ambiguous. Germline-derived CDR1 and CDR2 are KGHDR and SFDVKD. This CDR3 region has 14 residues. V lost 9 bases and J 2 bases, leaving 14 bases between the germline ends. The CDR3 protein is CATGPKQTTDTQYF. DNA for the CDR3: TGTGCCACCGGTCCGAAGCAGACCACAGATACGCAGTATTTT.

This clone was counted many times. J is TRBJ2-5 and V is TRBV9; 14 bases fit TRBD2. Trimming removed 0 bases from V and 5 bases from J; junction bases left unmatched: 6. The CDR3 covers 17 residues. Germline CDR1 is SGDLS and CDR2 is YYNGEE. CDR3 region: CASSVGGTSGSGETQYF. In DNA, the CDR3 is TGTGCCAGCAGCGTAGGGGGGACTAGCGGGAGTGGGGAGACCCAGTACTTC.

Comment on this clone: At one end the junction does not follow the germline gene, possibly because of a read error. The CDR3 region is CANSQDWVRGVDEQYF. In nucleotides, the CDR3 is TGTGCCAACAGCCAAGATTGGGTTAGAGGGGTCGACGAGCAGTACTTC. The rearrangement links TRBV14 to TRBJ2-7, with D possibly being TRBD1 or TRBD2 (5 bases each). The CDR3 length is 16 residues. Germline V gives CDR1 SGHDN, CDR2 FVKESK.